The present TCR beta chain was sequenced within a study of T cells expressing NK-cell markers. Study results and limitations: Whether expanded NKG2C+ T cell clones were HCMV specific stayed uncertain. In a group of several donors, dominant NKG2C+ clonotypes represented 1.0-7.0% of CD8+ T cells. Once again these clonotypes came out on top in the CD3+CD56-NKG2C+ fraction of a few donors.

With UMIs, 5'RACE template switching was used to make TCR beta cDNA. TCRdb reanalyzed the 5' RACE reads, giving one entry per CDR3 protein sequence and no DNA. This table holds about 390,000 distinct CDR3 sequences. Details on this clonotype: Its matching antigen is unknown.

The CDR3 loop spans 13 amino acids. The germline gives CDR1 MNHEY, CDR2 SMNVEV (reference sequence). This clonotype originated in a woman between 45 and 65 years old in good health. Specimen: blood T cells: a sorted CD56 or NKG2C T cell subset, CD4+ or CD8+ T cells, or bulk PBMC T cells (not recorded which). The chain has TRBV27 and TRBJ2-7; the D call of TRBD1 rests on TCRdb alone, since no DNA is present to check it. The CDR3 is CASSLQGSHEQYF.